The rows below give T cell receptor beta chains drawn from one sample of a study of T cells after yellow fever vaccination. MiXCR was run by TCRdb on the 5' RACE reads, yielding one entry per CDR3 protein. This sample has hundreds of thousands of distinct CDR3 sequences, with approximately 13% found just once. The starting material was PBMCs, obtained on the day of the yellow fever booster vaccination. The receptors stem from a man in his thirties or forties who received the YFV17D yellow fever vaccine. Both conserved end residues are part of each CDR3. A D gene is named only where the DNA matches it firmly. Part of the rows lack a size; the others show once, few, many or a class for expanded clones.

len	d_gene	abundance	v_gene	j_gene	CDR3aa	CDR3nt
15	TRBD2	-	TRBV28	TRBJ2-3	CASSSPSGAGDTQYF	TGTGCCAGCAGTTCACCCTCGGGAGCGGGGGATACGCAGTATTTT
13	-	-	TRBV12-5	TRBJ1-5	CASGLEPNQPQHF	TGTGCTAGTGGTTTGGAACCCAATCAGCCCCAGCATTTT
13	TRBD1	-	TRBV6-1	TRBJ1-2	CASSNAQGAVYTF	TGTGCCAGCAGCAACGCGCAGGGGGCTGTCTACACCTTC
18	-	few	TRBV20-1	TRBJ2-3	CSARDRQRAPLDTDTQYF	TGCAGTGCTAGAGATAGACAGCGGGCTCCCCTGGACACAGATACGCAGTATTTT
13	-	few	TRBV3-1	TRBJ2-5	CASSQGPPETQYF	TGTGCCAGCAGCCAGGGACCTCCAGAGACCCAGTACTTC
11	-	many	TRBV6-2/TRBV6-3	TRBJ2-2	CASRNTGELFF	TGTGCCAGCAGAAACACCGGGGAGCTGTTTTTT
15	-	-	TRBV19	TRBJ1-1	CASRGFTLWNTEAFF	TGTGCCAGCCGCGGGTTTACCCTATGGAACACTGAAGCTTTCTTT
14	-	-	TRBV12-5	TRBJ1-2	CASGLVPDFYGYTF	TGTGCTAGTGGTTTGGTCCCGGATTTCTATGGCTACACCTTC
15	-	few	TRBV27	TRBJ2-1	CASSLLGTSYNEQFF	TGTGCCAGCAGTTTATTGGGTACTTCCTACAATGAGCAGTTCTTC
14	-	-	TRBV20-1	TRBJ2-5	CSGRGPGNQETQYF	TGCAGTGGTCGGGGGCCAGGGAATCAAGAGACCCAGTACTTC
16	TRBD2	few	TRBV7-2	TRBJ2-7	CASSLVFERDPYEQYF	TGTGCCAGCAGCTTAGTATTCGAGCGGGATCCCTACGAGCAGTACTTC
18	TRBD2	-	TRBV7-8	TRBJ2-1	CASSPKASGTIAYNEQFF	TGTGCCAGCAGCCCGAAGGCTAGCGGGACGATAGCCTACAATGAGCAGTTCTTC
14	-	-	TRBV25-1	TRBJ1-2	CASSEYARDYGYTF	TGTGCCAGCAGTGAATATGCGAGGGACTATGGCTACACCTTC
15	TRBD1	few	TRBV6-5	TRBJ2-7	CASSYGTGVSYEQYF	TGTGCCAGCAGTTACGGGACAGGGGTCTCCTACGAGCAGTACTTC
14	TRBD1	-	TRBV14	TRBJ1-5	CASSREGQGTPQHF	TGTGCCAGCAGCCGGGAGGGACAGGGAACACCCCAGCATTTT
13	TRBD1	few	TRBV20-1	TRBJ2-1	CSANLDREDEQFF	TGCAGTGCTAACCTGGACAGGGAGGATGAGCAGTTCTTC
15	TRBD2	many	TRBV4-3	TRBJ2-5	CASSQVGLAGTVQYF	TGCGCCAGCAGCCAAGTCGGACTAGCGGGAACGGTCCAGTACTTC
11	-	many	TRBV7-9	TRBJ1-1	CASSLVTEAFF	TGTGCCAGCAGCTTAGTAACTGAAGCTTTCTTT
15	TRBD1	few	TRBV5-1	TRBJ2-7	CASSGPGTANYEQYF	TGCGCCAGCAGCGGTCCCGGGACAGCCAACTACGAGCAGTACTTC
14	TRBD1	many	TRBV12-3/TRBV12-4	TRBJ2-7	CASSRQGASYEQYF	TGTGCCAGCAGCCGACAGGGGGCATCCTACGAGCAGTACTTC
14	TRBD1	-	TRBV19	TRBJ2-7	CASATGDGVNEQYF	TGTGCCAGCGCGACAGGGGACGGTGTCAACGAGCAGTACTTC
13	-	-	TRBV14	TRBJ1-1	CASSQDRWTEAFF	TGTGCCAGCAGCCAAGATCGATGGACTGAAGCTTTCTTT
15	-	few	TRBV7-2	TRBJ2-7	CASSFRPGPDYEQYF	TGTGCCAGCAGCTTCCGGCCAGGACCTGACTACGAGCAGTACTTC
15	-	-	TRBV27	TRBJ2-6	CASSFEAAGANVLTF	TGTGCCAGCAGTTTCGAAGCAGCTGGGGCCAACGTCCTGACTTTC
14	-	-	TRBV20-1	TRBJ2-7	CSAFRLDSKYEQYF	TGCAGTGCTTTTCGACTAGACTCAAAATACGAGCAGTACTTC
13	-	few	TRBV10-3	TRBJ1-2	CAISDGAGPGYTF	TGTGCCATCAGTGATGGGGCAGGGCCTGGCTACACCTTC
17	TRBD1	few	TRBV5-5	TRBJ1-1	CASSLRPGGSWNTEAFF	TGTGCCAGCAGCTTAAGGCCAGGGGGTTCATGGAACACTGAAGCTTTCTTT
11	-	-	TRBV5-1	TRBJ2-1	CASEGYNEQFF	TGCGCCAGCGAAGGGTACAATGAGCAGTTCTTC
15	-	-	TRBV5-8	TRBJ1-5	CASSPERTAHQPQHF	TGTGCCAGCAGCCCGGAACGAACAGCTCATCAGCCCCAGCATTTT
12	-	-	TRBV10-3	TRBJ2-5	CAISVGAETQYF	TGTGCCATCAGTGTGGGGGCAGAGACCCAGTACTTC
17	TRBD2	few	TRBV9	TRBJ2-7	CASSVATSGSILYEQYF	TGTGCCAGCAGCGTAGCTACTAGCGGGAGCATTTTATACGAGCAGTACTTC
15	-	-	TRBV27	TRBJ1-3	CASSLLSAGWTPIYF	TGTGCCAGCAGTTTATTATCGGCAGGGTGGACCCCCATATATTTT
15	-	few	TRBV7-8	TRBJ1-5	CASSFNRLSNQPQHF	TGTGCCAGCAGCTTTAACAGGCTTAGCAATCAGCCCCAGCATTTT
14	-	-	TRBV12-3/TRBV12-4	TRBJ2-7	CASSLWPQGSRQYF	TGTGCCAGCAGTTTATGGCCCCAGGGTTCGAGGCAGTACTTC
16	TRBD2	few	TRBV20-1	TRBJ2-1	CSARQEREGRYNEQFF	TGCAGTGCTAGACAAGAGCGGGAGGGCCGTTACAATGAGCAGTTCTTC
14	TRBD1	-	TRBV18	TRBJ2-7	CASSPPTGVREQYF	TGTGCCAGCTCACCACCGACAGGGGTACGGGAGCAGTACTTC
14	-	-	TRBV6-5	TRBJ2-7	CASSYFGQTYEQYF	TGTGCCAGCAGTTATTTCGGACAGACCTACGAGCAGTACTTC
16	-	many	TRBV10-3	TRBJ2-2	CATNGGQGVSTGELFF	TGTGCCACAAACGGGGGCCAGGGGGTCTCCACCGGGGAGCTGTTTTTT
18	TRBD1	many	TRBV7-6	TRBJ2-3	CASSLLTGTGISTDTQYF	TGTGCCAGCAGCTTGCTCACGGGGACAGGGATCAGCACAGATACGCAGTATTTT
18	TRBD2	once	TRBV5-1	TRBJ2-1	CASSLVLVGTSGYNEQFF	TGCGCCAGCAGCTTGGTTTTAGTAGGGACTAGCGGTTACAATGAGCAGTTCTTC
15	TRBD1	-	TRBV5-1	TRBJ2-7	CASSLFGDRTYEQYF	TGCGCCAGCAGCTTGTTTGGGGACAGAACCTACGAGCAGTACTTC
14	-	few	TRBV2	TRBJ2-2	CASRQGEGTGELFF	TGTGCCAGCAGACAGGGAGAGGGCACCGGGGAGCTGTTTTTT
15	TRBD2	few	TRBV11-3	TRBJ2-3	CASSCPAGVKDTQYF	TGTGCCAGCAGCTGCCCGGCGGGGGTTAAAGATACGCAGTATTTT
12	-	few	TRBV28	TRBJ1-5	CASSRLDPPQHF	TGTGCCAGCAGCCGTTTAGATCCGCCCCAGCATTTT
17	TRBD1	-	TRBV28	TRBJ1-1	CASSLPSPDRVNTEAFF	TGTGCCAGCAGTTTACCCTCTCCTGACAGGGTGAACACTGAAGCTTTCTTT
15	TRBD1	-	TRBV5-5	TRBJ2-3	CASSQVGQVTDTQYF	TGTGCCAGCAGCCAAGTAGGACAGGTCACAGATACGCAGTATTTT
15	TRBD1	few	TRBV19	TRBJ2-1	CASSPGQATYNEQFF	TGTGCCAGTAGCCCCGGACAGGCTACCTACAATGAGCAGTTCTTC
16	-	many	TRBV12-3/TRBV12-4	TRBJ2-3	CASSLAGQGGTDTQYF	TGTGCCAGCAGCTTAGCCGGACAGGGAGGGACAGATACGCAGTATTTT
14	TRBD1	-	TRBV6-1	TRBJ2-3	CASRRDRGPDTQYF	TGTGCCAGCAGACGGGACAGGGGCCCAGATACGCAGTATTTT
14	-	-	TRBV7-2	TRBJ1-1	CASSLSPPYTEAFF	TGTGCCAGCAGCTTATCCCCACCCTACACTGAAGCTTTCTTT
15	-	-	TRBV6-1	TRBJ1-1	CASREPGAVGTEAFF	TGTGCCAGCAGGGAACCCGGGGCCGTGGGCACTGAAGCTTTCTTT
17	-	many	TRBV4-3	TRBJ2-4	CASSQDTDGGLRNIQYF	TGCGCCAGCAGCCAAGATACGGACGGAGGTCTAAGGAACATTCAGTACTTC
15	-	once	TRBV9	TRBJ2-3	CASSGQGRGTDTQYF	TGTGCCAGCAGCGGGCAGGGTCGGGGCACAGATACGCAGTATTTT
14	-	-	TRBV29-1	TRBJ2-3	CSVRPSGPEDTQYF	TGCAGCGTCCGCCCCTCGGGGCCCGAGGATACGCAGTATTTT